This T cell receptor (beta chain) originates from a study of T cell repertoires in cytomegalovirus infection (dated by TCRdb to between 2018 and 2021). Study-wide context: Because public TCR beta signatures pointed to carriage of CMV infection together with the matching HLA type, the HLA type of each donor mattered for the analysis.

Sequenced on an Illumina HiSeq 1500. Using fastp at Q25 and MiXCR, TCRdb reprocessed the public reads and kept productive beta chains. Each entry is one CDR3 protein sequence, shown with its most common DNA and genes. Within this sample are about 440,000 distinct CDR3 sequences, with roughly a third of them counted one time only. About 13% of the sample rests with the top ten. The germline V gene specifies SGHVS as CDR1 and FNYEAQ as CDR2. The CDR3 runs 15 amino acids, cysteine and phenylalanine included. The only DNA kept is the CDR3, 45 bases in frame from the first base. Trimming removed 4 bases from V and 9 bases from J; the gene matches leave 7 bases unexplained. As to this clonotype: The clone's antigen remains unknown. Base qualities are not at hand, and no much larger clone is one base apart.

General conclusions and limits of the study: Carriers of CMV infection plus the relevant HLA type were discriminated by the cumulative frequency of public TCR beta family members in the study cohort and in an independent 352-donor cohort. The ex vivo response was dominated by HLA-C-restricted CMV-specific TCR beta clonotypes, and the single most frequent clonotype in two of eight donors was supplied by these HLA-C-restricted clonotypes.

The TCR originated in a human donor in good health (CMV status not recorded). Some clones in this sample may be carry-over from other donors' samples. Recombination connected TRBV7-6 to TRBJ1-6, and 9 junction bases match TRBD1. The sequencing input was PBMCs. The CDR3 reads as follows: CASSSIGTGISPLHF. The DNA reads TGTGCCAGCAGCTCCATCGGGACAGGGATTTCACCCCTCCACTTT.